One and the same sample provided the 11 T cell receptor beta chains below, sequenced in a study of blood T cell repertoires in COVID-19. The assay was immunoSEQ multiplex PCR, and TCRdb's table has in-frame clones only and misses some. The sample lists 150,000 to 200,000 clones; over 80% were seen once. Sequencing was carried out using peripheral blood. The origin of the receptors is a woman of 80 years or more with active or convalescent COVID-19.

The rearrangement links TRBV7-8 to TRBJ1-1; D unclear. CDR1 is SGHVS, CDR2 FQNEAQ, per germline. The CDR3 has 15 residues. Trimming took off 1 base at V and 4 bases at J, with 13 bases between the two ends. Written as DNA, the CDR3 is TGTGCCAGCAGCTTAGAAACGCGGGATGGCACTGAAGCTTTCTTT. It specifies CASSLETRDGTEAFF.

The chain is built from TRBV4-2 and TRBJ1-5; 12 nucleotides align to TRBD1. V trimming: 9 bases; J trimming: 0 bases; junction bases outside the gene matches: 15. The CDR3 consists of 19 residues. Germline CDR1 reads LGHNA; CDR2 reads YNFKEQ. The CDR3 bases are TGTGCCAGGGGCCGAGAGGGGACAGGGGGCCACTATAGCAATCAGCCCCAGCATTTT. It codes for CARGREGTGGHYSNQPQHF.

The chain uses TRBV7-8 and TRBJ1-3; D gene ambiguous. Germline V CDR1 and CDR2: SGHVS, FQNEAQ. Trimming removed 6 bases from V and 0 bases from J, with 9 bases in between. The CDR3 is made up of 14 amino acids. The CDR3 is CASRAEASGNTIYF. As DNA, the CDR3 is TGTGCCAGCAGGGCGGAGGCCTCTGGAAACACCATATATTTT. Full variable domain (remainder filled in from reference TRBV7-8 and TRBJ1-3): GAGVSQSPRYKVAKRGQDVALRCDPISGHVSLFWYQQALGQGPEFLTYFQNEAQLDKSGLPSDRFFAERPEGSVSTLKIQRTQQEDSAVYLCASRAEASGNTIYFGEGSWLTVV.

The rearrangement uses TRBV27 and TRBJ1-5, with unresolved D. V lost 1 base and J 4 bases, leaving 8 bases between the germline ends. Germline V CDR1 and CDR2: MNHEY, SMNVEV (reference sequence). This CDR3 is built from 14 residues. The CDR3 sequence is CASSLYGGNQPQHF. Written as DNA, the CDR3 is TGTGCCAGCAGTTTATACGGCGGGAATCAGCCCCAGCATTTT.

This clone came up once. The chain joins TRBV4-1 to TRBJ1-2; the match to TRBD1 covers 9 bases. CDR1 and CDR2 (germline): MGHRA, YSYEKL. The CDR3 runs 14 residues. V lost 3 bases, J lost 8 bases, and 7 bases stayed unmatched. The CDR3 loop is CASSHPPGTGGYTF. CDR3 DNA: TGCGCCAGCAGCCACCCCCCCGGGACAGGGGGCTACACCTTC.

The gene calls are TRBV15 and TRBJ1-5, with D unresolved. V lost 1 base to trimming and J lost 0 bases, with 10 bases between them. This CDR3 has 16 amino acids. The germline V gene has CDR1 LNHNV and CDR2 YYDKDF (reference sequence). The CDR3 sequence: CATSRAPVGSNQPQHF. The DNA of the CDR3 is TGTGCCACCAGCAGAGCCCCGGTCGGTAGCAATCAGCCCCAGCATTTT. Full variable domain (remainder filled in from reference TRBV15 and TRBJ1-5): DAMVIQNPRYQVTQFGKPVTLSCSQTLNHNVMYWYQQKSSQAPKLLFHYYDKDFNNEADTPDNFQSRRPNTSFCFLDIRSPGLGDTAMYLCATSRAPVGSNQPQHFGDGTRLSIL.

This chain links TRBV29-1 with TRBJ2-7; TRBD2 is a possible D gene (7 bases). CDR1 and CDR2 (germline): SQVTM, ANQGSEA. This CDR3 region has 14 residues. The V end lost 8 bases, the J end lost 7 bases, and 24 bases lay between the germline ends. CDR3 sequence (DNA): TGCAGCCGACGAAGGGGGGGCTCGTTTGGGGAGCAGTACTTC. Protein product: CSRRRGGSFGEQYF.

This clone has just one count. V is TRBV7-8 and J is TRBJ1-5; 10 nucleotides match TRBD1. CDR1 is SGHVS and CDR2 is FQNEAQ in the germline V gene. The CDR3 is 16 amino acids. The J segment lost 5 bases and the V segment lost 5 bases, leaving 9 bases of the junction unmatched. In nucleotides, the CDR3 is TGTGCCAGCAGCGCCATGGGACAGGGGATAGATCAGCCCCAGCATTTT. It yields the protein CASSAMGQGIDQPQHF.

V usage is TRBV5-4 and J usage is TRBJ1-1, with 8 bases lining up with TRBD1. With 2 bases clipped from V and 0 bases from J, the junction kept 6 bases outside the gene matches. The CDR3 spans 16 residues. Germline loops: CDR1 SGHNT, CDR2 YYREEE (reference sequence). Here the CDR3 DNA reads TGTGCCAGCAGCTTCGGACAGGGCACCATGAACACTGAAGCTTTCTTT. It codes for CASSFGQGTMNTEAFF.

Remarks on this clone: The sample holds other DNA sequences that translate to the same CDR3. J is TRBJ1-6 and V is TRBV7-2; the D is unclear. The CDR3 has 11 residues. V dropped 4 bases and J dropped 7 bases, with 2 bases sitting between them. The germline gives CDR1 SGHTA, CDR2 FQGNSA. The CDR3 nucleotides read TGTGCCAGCAGCTCGAATTCACCCCTCCACTTT. Translated, it gives CASSSNSPLHF.

This clone was picked up a small number of times. Here the CDR3 reads CASSIPTGGVSSYNSPLHF. For the CDR3, the DNA is TGTGCCAGTAGTATACCCACAGGGGGTGTGAGCTCCTATAATTCACCCCTCCACTTT. This chain links TRBV19 with TRBJ1-6, with 8 positions matching TRBD1. The J segment lost 0 bases and the V segment lost 2 bases, leaving 9 bases of the junction unmatched. The CDR3 covers 19 residues. The germline V gene has CDR1 LNHDA and CDR2 SQIVND (reference sequence). Full variable domain (rest looked up from reference TRBV19 and TRBJ1-6): DGGITQSPKYLFRKEGQNVTLSCEQNLNHDAMYWYRQDPGQGLRLIYYSQIVNDFQKGDIAEGYSVSREKKESFPLTVTSAQKNPTAFYLCASSIPTGGVSSYNSPLHFGNGTRLTVT.